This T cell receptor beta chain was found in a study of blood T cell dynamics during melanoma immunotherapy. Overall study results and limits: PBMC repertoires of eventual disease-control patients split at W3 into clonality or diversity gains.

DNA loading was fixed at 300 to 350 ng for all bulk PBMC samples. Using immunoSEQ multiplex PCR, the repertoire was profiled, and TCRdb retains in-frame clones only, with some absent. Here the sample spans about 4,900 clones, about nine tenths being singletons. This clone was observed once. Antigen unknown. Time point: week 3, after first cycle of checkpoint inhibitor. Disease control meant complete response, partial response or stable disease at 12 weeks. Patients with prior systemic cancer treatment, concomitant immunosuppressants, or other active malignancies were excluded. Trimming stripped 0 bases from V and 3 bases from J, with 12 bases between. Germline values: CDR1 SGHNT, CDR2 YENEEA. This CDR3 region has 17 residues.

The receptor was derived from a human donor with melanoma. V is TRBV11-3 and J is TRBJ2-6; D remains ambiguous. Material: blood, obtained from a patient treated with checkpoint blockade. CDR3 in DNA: TGTGCCAGCAGCTTAGATAGTGGGTCTAATGGGGCCAACGTCCTGACTTTC. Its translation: CASSLDSGSNGANVLTF.